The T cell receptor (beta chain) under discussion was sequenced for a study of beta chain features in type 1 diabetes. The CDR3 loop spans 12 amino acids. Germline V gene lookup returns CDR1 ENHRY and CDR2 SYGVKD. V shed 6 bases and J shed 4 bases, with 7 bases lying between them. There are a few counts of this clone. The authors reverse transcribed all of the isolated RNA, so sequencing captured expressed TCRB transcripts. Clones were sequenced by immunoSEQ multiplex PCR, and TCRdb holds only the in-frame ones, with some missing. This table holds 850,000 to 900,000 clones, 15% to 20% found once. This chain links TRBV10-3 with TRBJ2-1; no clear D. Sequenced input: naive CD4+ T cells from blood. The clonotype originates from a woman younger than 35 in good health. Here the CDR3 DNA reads TGTGCCATCAGCCTTGAGTACAATGAGCAGTTCTTC. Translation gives CAISLEYNEQFF.